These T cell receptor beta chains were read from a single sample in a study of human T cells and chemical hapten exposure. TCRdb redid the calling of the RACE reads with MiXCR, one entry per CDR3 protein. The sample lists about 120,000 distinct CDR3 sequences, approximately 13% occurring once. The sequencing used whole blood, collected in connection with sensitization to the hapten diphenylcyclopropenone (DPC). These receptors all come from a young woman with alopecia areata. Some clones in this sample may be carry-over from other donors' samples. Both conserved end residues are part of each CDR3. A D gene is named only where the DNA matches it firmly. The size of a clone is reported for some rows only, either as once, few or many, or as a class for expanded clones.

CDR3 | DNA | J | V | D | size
CSANLGDSSYNEQFF | TGCAGTGCTAATCTCGGGGATAGCTCCTACAATGAGCAGTTCTTC | TRBJ2-1 | TRBV20-1 | - | few
CASSAGQASNQPQHF | TGTGCCAGCAGCGCGGGACAGGCGAGCAATCAGCCCCAGCATTTT | TRBJ1-5 | TRBV9 | TRBD1 | many
CASSPNHPGQTYEQYF | TGTGCCAGCAGCCCAAACCACCCGGGACAGACTTACGAGCAGTACTTC | TRBJ2-7 | TRBV7-2 | TRBD1 | -
CASSSQGSGNTIYF | TGTGCCAGCAGCTCACAGGGCTCTGGAAACACCATATATTTT | TRBJ1-3 | TRBV7-2 | - | few
CASSQDGFIGYTF | TGCGCCAGCAGCCAAGATGGGTTTATTGGCTACACCTTC | TRBJ1-2 | TRBV4-3 | - | -
CASSPGARYEQYF | TGTGCCAGCTCACCAGGGGCCAGATACGAGCAGTACTTC | TRBJ2-7 | TRBV18 | - | few
CASSFPGRYGYTF | TGTGCCAGCAGCTTTCCGGGCCGCTATGGCTACACCTTC | TRBJ1-2 | TRBV7-9 | - | many
CASSEARTGVGNTIYF | TGTGCCAGCAGTGAAGCGCGGACAGGGGTTGGAAACACCATATATTTT | TRBJ1-3 | TRBV2 | TRBD1 | many
CASSPFGRVTGELFF | TGTGCCAGCAGCCCGTTTGGCAGGGTAACCGGGGAGCTGTTTTTT | TRBJ2-2 | TRBV9 | - | many
CASSEFREAFF | TGCGCCAGCAGTGAGTTCAGGGAAGCTTTCTTT | TRBJ1-1 | TRBV10-1 | - | -
CASSRTASYEQYF | TGTGCCAGCAGTCGGACGGCCTCCTACGAGCAGTACTTC | TRBJ2-7 | TRBV7-9 | - | many
CATQGTGGIYEQYF | TGTGCCACCCAAGGGACAGGGGGCATCTACGAGCAGTACTTC | TRBJ2-7 | TRBV19 | TRBD1 | few
CASSGTLQVSSYNEQFF | TGTGCCAGCAGTGGGACCCTACAGGTTAGCTCCTACAATGAGCAGTTCTTC | TRBJ2-1 | TRBV2 | - | -
CASSPPGKANYGYTF | TGTGCCAGCTCACCACCGGGGAAAGCTAACTATGGCTACACCTTC | TRBJ1-2 | TRBV18 | - | few
CASSRTSGGLADTQYF | TGTGCCAGCAGCCGGACTAGCGGGGGCCTAGCAGATACGCAGTATTTT | TRBJ2-3 | TRBV5-4 | TRBD2 | -
CSASPPGLAVTDTQYF | TGCAGTGCTAGCCCCCCGGGACTAGCGGTCACAGATACGCAGTATTTT | TRBJ2-3 | TRBV20-1 | TRBD2 | -
CASSALGVNQPQHF | TGTGCCAGCAGCGCCCTAGGGGTGAATCAGCCCCAGCATTTT | TRBJ1-5 | TRBV7-6 | - | few
CASNSGGINEQFF | TGTGCCAGCAACAGCGGGGGGATTAATGAGCAGTTCTTC | TRBJ2-1 | TRBV6-1 | TRBD2 | few
CASKDPPRDGYTF | TGTGCCAGTAAAGATCCCCCGCGGGATGGCTACACCTTC | TRBJ1-2 | TRBV19 | - | many
CASSHPQGVTDTQYF | TGTGCCAGCAGCCACCCACAGGGGGTCACAGATACGCAGTATTTT | TRBJ2-3 | TRBV14 | TRBD1 | -
CASSAGQGDTEAFF | TGTGCCAGCAGCGCGGGACAGGGAGACACTGAAGCTTTCTTT | TRBJ1-1 | TRBV7-6 | TRBD1 | many
CASSPGRQRGYGYTF | TGTGCCAGCAGTCCGGGTCGTCAAAGAGGGTATGGCTACACCTTC | TRBJ1-2 | TRBV27 | - | few
CAISESAFSTLSYEQYF | TGTGCCATCAGTGAGTCGGCTTTTAGCACCCTCTCCTACGAGCAGTACTTC | TRBJ2-7 | TRBV10-3 | - | few
CASSNRDRTQDTQYF | TGTGCCAGCAGTAACCGGGACAGGACGCAGGATACCCAGTACTTC | TRBJ2-5 | TRBV6-2/TRBV6-3 | TRBD1 | -
CASSESREPRLDTDTQYF | TGCGCCAGCAGTGAGTCGAGGGAGCCGCGACTTGACACAGATACGCAGTATTTT | TRBJ2-3 | TRBV10-2 | - | -
CASSQDPAGWTEAFF | TGCGCCAGCAGCCAAGATCCGGCCGGGTGGACTGAAGCTTTCTTT | TRBJ1-1 | TRBV4-1 | - | -
CSVWTASYNEQFF | TGCAGCGTTTGGACGGCTTCCTACAATGAGCAGTTCTTC | TRBJ2-1 | TRBV29-1 | - | many
CASSYGLIGGSYNEQFF | TGTGCCAGCAGTTACGGACTAATAGGAGGATCCTACAATGAGCAGTTCTTC | TRBJ2-1 | TRBV6-5 | - | -
CASSLRFGGVGTDTQYF | TGTGCCAGCAGCTTACGGTTCGGGGGCGTGGGCACAGATACGCAGTATTTT | TRBJ2-3 | TRBV7-8 | - | few
CASSLRGGSRRTQYF | TGTGCCAGCAGTTTGAGGGGCGGATCTAGACGGACCCAGTACTTC | TRBJ2-5 | TRBV27 | - | -
CASSPDRKSYEQYF | TGTGCCAGCAGCCCAGACAGGAAATCTTACGAGCAGTACTTC | TRBJ2-7 | TRBV7-2 | - | few
CASSPYRGRYNEQFF | TGTGCCAGCAGTCCGTACAGGGGACGATACAATGAGCAGTTCTTC | TRBJ2-1 | TRBV27 | TRBD1 | -
CASRPPGTGINEQFF | TGCGCCAGCAGACCCCCGGGGACAGGTATCAATGAGCAGTTCTTC | TRBJ2-1 | TRBV5-1 | TRBD1 | few
CASSEASGGPQFF | TGTGCCAGCAGTGAGGCTAGCGGGGGGCCCCAGTTCTTC | TRBJ2-1 | TRBV6-1 | TRBD2 | few
CASSRFRLRDRVYNSPLHF | TGTGCCAGCAGTCGATTCCGACTCCGAGACAGGGTCTATAATTCACCCCTCCACTTT | TRBJ1-6 | TRBV28 | TRBD1 | few
CATSSARTDFEPQHF | TGTGCCACCAGCAGCGCTAGGACAGACTTTGAGCCCCAGCATTTT | TRBJ1-5 | TRBV15 | - | -
CASSPEGPFEGQFF | TGTGCCAGCAGCCCAGAGGGCCCCTTTGAAGGGCAGTTCTTC | TRBJ2-1 | TRBV7-3 | - | few
CSARTIHYEQYF | TGCAGTGCTAGAACCATACACTACGAGCAGTACTTC | TRBJ2-7 | TRBV20-1 | - | -
CASRPGTFDTGELFF | TGTGCCAGCAGACCCGGAACTTTTGATACCGGGGAGCTGTTTTTT | TRBJ2-2 | TRBV2 | - | -
CASSFWNQPQHF | TGTGCCAGCAGCTTTTGGAATCAGCCCCAGCATTTT | TRBJ1-5 | TRBV7-9 | - | -
CGGGAASGNTIYF | TGTGGCGGGGGAGCCGCCTCTGGAAACACCATATATTTT | TRBJ1-3 | TRBV29-1 | - | -
CASSWLTDTQYF | TGTGCCAGCAGCTGGCTCACAGATACGCAGTATTTT | TRBJ2-3 | TRBV7-9 | - | -
CASSRTGQPPPNEQFF | TGTGCCAGCAGTCGAACGGGACAGCCTCCCCCTAATGAGCAGTTCTTC | TRBJ2-1 | TRBV6-7 | TRBD1 | -
CASSLDTSDYEQYF | TGTGCCAGCAGCTTAGACACCTCGGACTACGAGCAGTACTTC | TRBJ2-7 | TRBV7-9 | - | few
CSARDTTSYEQYF | TGCAGTGCTAGAGACACAACATCCTACGAGCAGTACTTC | TRBJ2-7 | TRBV20-1 | - | -
CASSPLQGSEQYF | TGTGCCAGCAGCCCATTACAGGGCAGCGAGCAGTACTTC | TRBJ2-7 | TRBV7-6 | - | -
CASSFPSGGAANTGELFF | TGTGCCAGCAGTTTCCCTAGCGGGGGGGCCGCGAACACCGGGGAGCTGTTTTTT | TRBJ2-2 | TRBV6-2/TRBV6-3 | TRBD2 | few
CSARSRKSSGANVLTF | TGCAGTGCTAGAAGTAGGAAAAGCTCTGGGGCCAACGTCCTGACTTTC | TRBJ2-6 | TRBV20-1 | - | few
CSAREGFSNQPQHF | TGCAGTGCTAGAGAGGGGTTTAGCAATCAGCCCCAGCATTTT | TRBJ1-5 | TRBV20-1 | - | many
CASASPGLASDTQYF | TGTGCCAGCGCCTCCCCCGGGCTAGCATCGGATACGCAGTATTTT | TRBJ2-3 | TRBV7-2 | - | -
CASNSGQGYVLFF | TGTGCCAGCAACTCGGGACAGGGATATGTACTGTTTTTT | TRBJ1-4 | TRBV6-6 | TRBD1 | -
CASQPQYEAFF | TGTGCCAGCCAGCCACAGTATGAAGCTTTCTTT | TRBJ1-1 | TRBV2 | - | few
CASSLGDRLHF | TGTGCCAGCAGCTTAGGGGACAGGCTCCACTTT | TRBJ1-6 | TRBV7-2 | TRBD1 | few
CASSIGGSSYEQYF | TGTGCCAGTAGTATAGGTGGCAGTTCCTACGAGCAGTACTTC | TRBJ2-7 | TRBV19 | - | many
CAWSVATTNTGELFF | TGTGCCTGGAGTGTAGCGACAACGAACACCGGGGAGCTGTTTTTT | TRBJ2-2 | TRBV30 | - | few
CASGLVQGQSSAEAFF | TGTGCTAGTGGTTTGGTACAGGGACAAAGTTCGGCTGAAGCTTTCTTT | TRBJ1-1 | TRBV12-5 | - | many
CASSVEGFSGNTIYF | TGTGCCAGCAGCGTAGAGGGCTTCTCTGGAAACACCATATATTTT | TRBJ1-3 | TRBV9 | - | -
CASSSGGTYEQYF | TGTGCCAGCAGCTCCGGGGGAACCTACGAGCAGTACTTC | TRBJ2-7 | TRBV7-6 | - | few
CASSPGTGKNEKLFF | TGTGCCAGCAGCCCCGGGACAGGAAAAAATGAAAAACTGTTTTTT | TRBJ1-4 | TRBV12-3/TRBV12-4 | TRBD1 | many
CASSLAEGIGNQPQHF | TGTGCCAGCAGCTTAGCGGAGGGTATCGGCAATCAGCCCCAGCATTTT | TRBJ1-5 | TRBV7-9 | - | -